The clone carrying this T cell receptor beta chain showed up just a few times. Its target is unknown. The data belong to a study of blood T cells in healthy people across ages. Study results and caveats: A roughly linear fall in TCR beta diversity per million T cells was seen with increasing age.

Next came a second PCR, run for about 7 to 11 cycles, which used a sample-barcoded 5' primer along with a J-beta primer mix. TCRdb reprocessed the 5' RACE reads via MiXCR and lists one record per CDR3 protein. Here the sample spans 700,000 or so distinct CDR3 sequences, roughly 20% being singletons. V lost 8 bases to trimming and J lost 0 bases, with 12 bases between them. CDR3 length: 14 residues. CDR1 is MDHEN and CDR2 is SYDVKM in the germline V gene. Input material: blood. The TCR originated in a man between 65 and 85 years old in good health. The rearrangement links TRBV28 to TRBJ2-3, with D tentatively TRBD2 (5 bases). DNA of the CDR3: TGTGCCAGCCACGACGGGGAAAGCACAGATACGCAGTATTTT. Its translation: CASHDGESTDTQYF. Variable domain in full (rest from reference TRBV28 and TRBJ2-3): DVKVTQSSRYLVKRTGEKVFLECVQDMDHENMFWYRQDPGLGLRLIYFSYDVKMKEKGDIPEGYSVSREKKERFSLILESASTNQTSMYLCASHDGESTDTQYFGPGTRLTVL.